A selection of T cell receptor beta chains follows, all from one sample in a study of PD-L1 blockade in urothelial cancer. Using immunoSEQ multiplex PCR, the repertoire was profiled, and TCRdb retains in-frame clones only, with some absent. The data contain over 65,000 clones, 90% of them singletons. This material consisted of PBMCs, taken around atezolizumab (anti-PD-L1) treatment. These receptors all stem from a man aged 65-85 years with urothelial cancer. Each CDR3 is given with its conserved first and last residue. Fields, in order: J gene, D gene, V gene, CDR3 protein. A D gene is named only where the DNA matches it firmly.

j_call: TRBJ2-1; d_call: TRBD2; v_call: TRBV13; cdr3_aa: CASSSQAGGTYNEQFF
j_call: TRBJ2-2; d_call: NA; v_call: TRBV25-1; cdr3_aa: CASSGVGGRTGELFF
j_call: TRBJ2-7; d_call: TRBD1; v_call: TRBV5-6; cdr3_aa: CASSYPGGGQYF
j_call: TRBJ2-7; d_call: NA; v_call: TRBV2; cdr3_aa: CASSGRGGSSYEQYF
j_call: TRBJ2-1; d_call: TRBD2; v_call: TRBV5-6; cdr3_aa: CASSSTSGGSSYNEQFF
j_call: TRBJ2-7; d_call: NA; v_call: TRBV21-1; cdr3_aa: CASSAGLAGGPSYEQYF
j_call: TRBJ2-1; d_call: TRBD1; v_call: TRBV25-1; cdr3_aa: CASSGGQGAQNEQFF
j_call: TRBJ2-1; d_call: TRBD2; v_call: TRBV5-4; cdr3_aa: CASSAQTSGRSEQFF
j_call: TRBJ2-4; d_call: TRBD2; v_call: TRBV27; cdr3_aa: CASSLRVGRPPNIQYF
j_call: TRBJ1-4; d_call: NA; v_call: TRBV5-4; cdr3_aa: CASSLQGTNEKLFF
j_call: TRBJ2-2; d_call: NA; v_call: TRBV7-6; cdr3_aa: CASSLAAELTGELFF